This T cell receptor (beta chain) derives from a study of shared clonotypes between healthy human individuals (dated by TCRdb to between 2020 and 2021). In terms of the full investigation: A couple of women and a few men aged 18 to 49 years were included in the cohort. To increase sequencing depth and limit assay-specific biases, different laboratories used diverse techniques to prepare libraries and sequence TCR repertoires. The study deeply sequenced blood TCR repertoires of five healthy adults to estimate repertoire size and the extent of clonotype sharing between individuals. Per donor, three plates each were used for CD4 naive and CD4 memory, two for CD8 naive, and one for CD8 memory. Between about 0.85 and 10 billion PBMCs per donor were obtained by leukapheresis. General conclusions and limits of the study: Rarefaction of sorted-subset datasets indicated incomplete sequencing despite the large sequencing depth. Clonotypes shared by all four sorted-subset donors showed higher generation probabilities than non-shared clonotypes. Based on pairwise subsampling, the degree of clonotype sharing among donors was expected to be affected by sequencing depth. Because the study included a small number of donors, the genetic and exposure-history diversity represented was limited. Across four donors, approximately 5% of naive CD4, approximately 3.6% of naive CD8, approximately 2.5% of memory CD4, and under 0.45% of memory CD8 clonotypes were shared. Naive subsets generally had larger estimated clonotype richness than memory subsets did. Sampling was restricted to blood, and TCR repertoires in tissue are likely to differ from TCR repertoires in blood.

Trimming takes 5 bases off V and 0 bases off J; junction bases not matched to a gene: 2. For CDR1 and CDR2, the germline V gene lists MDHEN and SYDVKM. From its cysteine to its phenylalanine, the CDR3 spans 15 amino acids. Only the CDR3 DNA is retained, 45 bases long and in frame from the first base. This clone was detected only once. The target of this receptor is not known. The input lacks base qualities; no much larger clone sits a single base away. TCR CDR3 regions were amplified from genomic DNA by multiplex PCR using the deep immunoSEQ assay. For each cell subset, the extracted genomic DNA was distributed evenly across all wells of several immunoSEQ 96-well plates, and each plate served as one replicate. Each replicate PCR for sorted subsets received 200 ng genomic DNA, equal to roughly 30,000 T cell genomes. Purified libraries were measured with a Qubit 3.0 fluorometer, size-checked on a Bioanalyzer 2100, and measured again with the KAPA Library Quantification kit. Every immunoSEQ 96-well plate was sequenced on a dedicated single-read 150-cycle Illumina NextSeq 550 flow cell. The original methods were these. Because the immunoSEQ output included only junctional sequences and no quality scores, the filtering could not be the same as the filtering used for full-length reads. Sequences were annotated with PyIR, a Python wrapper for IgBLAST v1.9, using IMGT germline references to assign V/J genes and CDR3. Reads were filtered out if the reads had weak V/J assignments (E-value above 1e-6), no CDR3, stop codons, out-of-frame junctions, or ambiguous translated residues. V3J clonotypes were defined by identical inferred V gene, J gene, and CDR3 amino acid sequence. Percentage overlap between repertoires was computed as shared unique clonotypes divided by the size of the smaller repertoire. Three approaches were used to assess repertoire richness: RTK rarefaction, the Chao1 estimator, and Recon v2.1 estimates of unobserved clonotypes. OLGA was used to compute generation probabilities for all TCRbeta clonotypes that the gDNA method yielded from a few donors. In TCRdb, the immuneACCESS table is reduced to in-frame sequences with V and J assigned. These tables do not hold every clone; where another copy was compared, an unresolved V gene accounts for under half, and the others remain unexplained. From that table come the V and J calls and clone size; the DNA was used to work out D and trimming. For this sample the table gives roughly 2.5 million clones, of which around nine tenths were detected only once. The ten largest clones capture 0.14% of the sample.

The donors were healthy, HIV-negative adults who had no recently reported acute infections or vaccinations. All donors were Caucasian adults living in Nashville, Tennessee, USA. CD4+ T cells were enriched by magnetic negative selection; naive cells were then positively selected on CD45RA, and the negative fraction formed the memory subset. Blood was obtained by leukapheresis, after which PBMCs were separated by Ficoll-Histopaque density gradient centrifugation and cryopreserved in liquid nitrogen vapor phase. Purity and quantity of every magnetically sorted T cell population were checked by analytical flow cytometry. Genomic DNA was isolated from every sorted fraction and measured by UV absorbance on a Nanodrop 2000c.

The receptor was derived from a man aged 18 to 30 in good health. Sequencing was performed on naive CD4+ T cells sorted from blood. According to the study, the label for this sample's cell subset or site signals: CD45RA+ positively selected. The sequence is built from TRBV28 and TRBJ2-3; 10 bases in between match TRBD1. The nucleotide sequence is TGTGCCAGCAGTACGGGACAGGGGAGCACAGATACGCAGTATTTT. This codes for CASSTGQGSTDTQYF. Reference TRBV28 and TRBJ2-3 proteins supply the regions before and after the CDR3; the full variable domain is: DVKVTQSSRYLVKRTGEKVFLECVQDMDHENMFWYRQDPGLGLRLIYFSYDVKMKEKGDIPEGYSVSREKKERFSLILESASTNQTSMYLCASSTGQGSTDTQYFGPGTRLTVL.